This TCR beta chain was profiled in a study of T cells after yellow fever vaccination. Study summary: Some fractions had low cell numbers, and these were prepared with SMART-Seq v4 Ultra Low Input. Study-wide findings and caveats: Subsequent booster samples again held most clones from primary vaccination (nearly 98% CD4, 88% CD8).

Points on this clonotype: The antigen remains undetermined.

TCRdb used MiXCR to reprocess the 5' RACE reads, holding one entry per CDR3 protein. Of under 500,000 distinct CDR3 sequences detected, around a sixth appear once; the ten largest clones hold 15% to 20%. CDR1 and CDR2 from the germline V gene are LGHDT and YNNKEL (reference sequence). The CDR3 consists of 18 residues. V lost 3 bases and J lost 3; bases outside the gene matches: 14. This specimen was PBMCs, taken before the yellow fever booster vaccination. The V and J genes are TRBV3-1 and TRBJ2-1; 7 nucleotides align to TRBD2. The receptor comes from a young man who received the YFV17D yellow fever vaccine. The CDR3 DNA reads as TGTGCCAGCAGCCACGGAGGTGGGTGGGGGGGTAGCTACAATGAGCAGTTCTTC. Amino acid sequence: CASSHGGGWGGSYNEQFF.